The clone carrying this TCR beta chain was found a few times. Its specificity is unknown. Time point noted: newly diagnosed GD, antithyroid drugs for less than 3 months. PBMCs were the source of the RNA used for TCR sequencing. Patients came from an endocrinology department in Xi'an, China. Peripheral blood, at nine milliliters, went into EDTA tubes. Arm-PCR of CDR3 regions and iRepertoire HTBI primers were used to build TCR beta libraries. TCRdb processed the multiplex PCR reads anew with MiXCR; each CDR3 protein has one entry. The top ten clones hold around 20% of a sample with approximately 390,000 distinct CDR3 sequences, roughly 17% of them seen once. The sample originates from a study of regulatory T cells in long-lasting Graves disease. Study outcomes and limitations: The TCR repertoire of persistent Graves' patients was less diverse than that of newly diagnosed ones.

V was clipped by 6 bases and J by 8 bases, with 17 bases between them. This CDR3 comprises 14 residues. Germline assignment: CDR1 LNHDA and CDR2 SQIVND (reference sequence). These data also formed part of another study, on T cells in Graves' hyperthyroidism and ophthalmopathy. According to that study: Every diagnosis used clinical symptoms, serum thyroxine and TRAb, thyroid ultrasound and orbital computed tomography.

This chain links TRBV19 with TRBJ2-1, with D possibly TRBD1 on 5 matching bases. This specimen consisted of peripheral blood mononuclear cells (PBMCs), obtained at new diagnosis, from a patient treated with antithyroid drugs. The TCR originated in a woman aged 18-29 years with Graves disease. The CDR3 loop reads CASRHSRTIYEQFF. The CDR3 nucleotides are TGTGCCAGTAGGCATTCTAGGACAATCTATGAGCAGTTCTTC.